These 13 T cell receptor beta chains were all obtained from the same sample, sequenced in a study of early T cells in non-severe SARS-CoV-2 infection. MiXCR, applied by TCRdb to the 5' RACE reads, yields one record per CDR3 protein. Of about 25,000 distinct CDR3 sequences in the sample, roughly 4.5% were seen once. Source material: whole blood. Receptors were obtained from an adult who was a healthcare worker with PCR-confirmed SARS-CoV-2 infection or an uninfected control (not recorded which).

The table lists this clonotype with many counts. The gene calls are TRBV12-3 or TRBV12-4 and TRBJ2-1, with 8 bases identical to TRBD2. J lost 9 bases, V lost 8 bases, and 12 bases had no gene match. The CDR3 length is 14 residues. The CDR3, as DNA: TGTGCCAGCGGCCCGGGAGGGCCTACTTCTGAGCAGTTCTTC. The encoded protein is CASGPGGPTSEQFF.

This clonotype appeared many times. The genes are TRBV27 and TRBJ2-6, with 7 bases lining up with TRBD1. V trimming: 4 bases; J trimming: 1 base; junction bases outside the gene matches: 7. CDR1 MNHEY and CDR2 SMNVEV come from the germline V gene (reference sequence). This CDR3 is built from 17 residues. CDR3 sequence: CASSSPRTGSGANVLTF. The CDR3 DNA is TGTGCCAGCAGTTCACCTCGGACAGGATCTGGGGCCAACGTCCTGACTTTC.

This clonotype was counted at least ten times. This chain joins TRBV6-6 and TRBJ2-7, with 8 bases lining up with TRBD2. Germline loops: CDR1 MNHNY, CDR2 SVGAGI (reference sequence). The CDR3 covers 13 residues. Unmatched junction bases numbered 1, after V lost 6 bases and J lost 0 bases. CDR3 residues: CASSRGGSYEQYF. The CDR3 region has the DNA TGTGCCAGCAGCCGGGGGGGCTCCTACGAGCAGTACTTC.

This clonotype was recorded many times. The rearrangement joins TRBV3-1 to TRBJ2-3, with TRBD1 matching over 7 bases. This CDR3 region has 14 residues. Germline values: CDR1 LGHDT, CDR2 YNNKEL (reference sequence). The V gene end was trimmed by 7 bases and the J gene end by 3 bases; junction bases not matched to a gene: 7. CDR3 sequence (DNA): TGTGCCAGCACCCCCGGGACAGATACAGATACGCAGTATTTT. Translation gives CASTPGTDTDTQYF.

This clonotype came up many times. The chain links TRBV11-2 to TRBJ1-2, with D unresolved. Germline V gene lookup returns CDR1 SGHAT and CDR2 FQNNGV. The CDR3 covers 15 residues. V lost 1 base and J 7 bases, leaving 16 bases between the germline ends. In DNA form, the CDR3 reads TGTGCCAGCAGCTTAGGTGAAGTGGTAAGAGTTGGCTACACCTTC. It codes for CASSLGEVVRVGYTF.

This clonotype has a count of ten or more. The V call is TRBV7-3, the J call TRBJ1-6, with 9 bases aligning to TRBD1. After removal of 5 bases from V and 5 bases from J, the junction contained 4 bases not matched to a gene. The CDR3 is 15 residues long. Germline loops: CDR1 SGHTA, CDR2 FQGTGA. DNA for the CDR3: TGTGCCAGCAGCCGGACAGGGGCGAATAATTCACCCCTCCACTTT. Its protein product is CASSRTGANNSPLHF.

This clonotype has at least ten counts. The V gene is TRBV5-1, the J gene TRBJ1-5; D not certain. The germline gives CDR1 SGHRS, CDR2 YFSETQ. V was pared by 0 bases and J by 0 bases, with 7 bases between. This CDR3 contains 15 residues. CDR3 sequence: CASSLDGDSNQPQHF. As DNA, the CDR3 is TGCGCCAGCAGCTTGGATGGGGATAGCAATCAGCCCCAGCATTTT.

At least ten counts were recorded for this clonotype. The V call is TRBV11-2, the J call TRBJ2-2; 7 bases agree with TRBD1. The CDR3 is made up of 15 amino acids. Germline-derived CDR1 and CDR2 are SGHAT and FQNNGV. V was clipped by 1 base and J by 4 bases; unmatched bases: 3. CDR3 nucleotide sequence: TGTGCCAGCAGCTTAGGAGACAGGGCCACCGGGGAGCTGTTTTTT. It is translated as CASSLGDRATGELFF.

This clonotype appeared many times. This chain connects TRBV19 to TRBJ2-1, with a weak D call TRBD2 (6 bases). CDR3 size: 15 residues. Germline CDR1 LNHDA, CDR2 SQIVND (reference sequence). Between the trimmed V and J ends, which lost 7 bases and 0 bases, there was a span of 13 bases. The CDR3 sequence: CASTLGRSSYNEQFF. In nucleotides, the CDR3 is TGTGCCAGTACCCTTGGGAGGAGCTCCTACAATGAGCAGTTCTTC.

This clonotype was counted between two and nine times. The chain carries TRBV20-1 and TRBJ2-5; 7 nucleotides line up with TRBD2. The V gene end was trimmed by 2 bases and the J gene end by 2 bases; junction bases not matched to a gene: 11. CDR1 and CDR2 (germline): DFQATT, SNEGSKA (reference sequence). The CDR3 runs to 16 residues. CDR3 DNA sequence: TGCAGTGCTAGACCTGATGGGACTACGCGACAAGAGACCCAGTACTTC. It translates to CSARPDGTTRQETQYF.

This clonotype showed up many times. The chain employs TRBV11-2 and TRBJ2-1; D possibly uses TRBD1 or TRBD2 (5 bases each). The CDR3 runs to 12 residues. Looked up from germline, CDR1 is SGHAT and CDR2 is FQNNGV. V was trimmed by 1 base and J by 12 bases, leaving 10 bases between them. The DNA for the CDR3 is TGTGCCAGCAGCTTAGGGGGGACCTGGCAGTTCTTC. It encodes CASSLGGTWQFF.

This clonotype has ten or more counts. The gene calls are TRBV19 and TRBJ2-2; the D gene is possibly TRBD2 (5 bases). This CDR3 has 14 amino acids. CDR1 is LNHDA, CDR2 SQIVND, per germline (reference sequence). V dropped 4 bases and J dropped 4 bases, with 10 bases sitting between them. The CDR3 nucleotides read TGTGCCAGTAGTAGCTACCGGGGCACCGGGGAGCTGTTTTTT. Protein: CASSSYRGTGELFF.

This clonotype showed up many times. The V gene is TRBV7-9, the J gene TRBJ2-7; D not resolved. The CDR3 contains 16 residues. Looked up from germline, CDR1 is SEHNR and CDR2 is FQNEAQ (reference sequence). V was shortened by 2 bases and J by 2 bases, with 16 bases between the two germline ends. CDR3 in amino acids: CASSLRYETLTYEQYF. The CDR3 coding sequence is TGTGCCAGCAGCTTAAGGTACGAGACACTCACCTACGAGCAGTACTTC.